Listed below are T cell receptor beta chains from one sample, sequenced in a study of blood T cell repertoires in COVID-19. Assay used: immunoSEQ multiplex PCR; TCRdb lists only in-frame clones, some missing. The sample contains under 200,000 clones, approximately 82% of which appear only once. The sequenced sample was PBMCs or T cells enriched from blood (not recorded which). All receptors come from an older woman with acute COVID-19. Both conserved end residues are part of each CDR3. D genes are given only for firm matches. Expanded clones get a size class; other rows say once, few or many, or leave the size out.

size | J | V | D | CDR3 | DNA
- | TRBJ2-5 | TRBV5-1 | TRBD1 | CASSFTGEETQYF | TGCGCCAGCAGCTTCACAGGGGAGGAGACCCAGTACTTC
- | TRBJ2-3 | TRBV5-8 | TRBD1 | CASSTRQGGTDTQYF | TGTGCCAGCAGCACACGACAGGGTGGCACAGATACGCAGTATTTT
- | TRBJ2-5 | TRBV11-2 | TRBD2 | CASSPGGEETQYF | TGTGCCAGCAGCCCCGGGGGGGAAGAGACCCAGTACTTC
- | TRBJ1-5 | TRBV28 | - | CASRLGNQPQHF | TGTGCCAGTCGTCTAGGCAATCAGCCCCAGCATTTT
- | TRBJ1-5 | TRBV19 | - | CASSTPIQPQHF | TGTGCCAGTAGTACCCCTATCCAGCCCCAGCATTTT
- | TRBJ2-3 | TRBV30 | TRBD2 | CAWSPGLAVFSTDTQYF | TGTGCCTGGAGCCCGGGACTAGCCGTATTTAGCACAGATACGCAGTATTTT
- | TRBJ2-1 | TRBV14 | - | CASSQLPGNEQFF | TGTGCCAGCAGCCAATTACCAGGCAATGAGCAGTTCTTC
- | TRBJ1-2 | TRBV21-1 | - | CASSPGRTPLNYGYTF | TGTGCCAGCAGCCCTGGGAGAACACCCCTTAACTATGGCTACACCTTC
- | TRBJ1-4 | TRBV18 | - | CASSPLAPNEKLFF | TGTGCCAGCTCACCGTTGGCCCCAAATGAAAAACTGTTTTTT
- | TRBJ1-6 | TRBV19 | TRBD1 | CASSWGQPHSPLHF | TGTGCCAGTAGTTGGGGACAGCCACATTCACCCCTCCACTTT
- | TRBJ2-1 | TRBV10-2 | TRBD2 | CASSQTGLRDNEQFF | TGCGCCAGCAGTCAGACGGGACTAAGGGACAATGAGCAGTTCTTC
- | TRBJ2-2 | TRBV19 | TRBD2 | CASSTRTSGSRELFF | TGTGCCAGTAGTACCCGGACTAGCGGGAGCCGGGAGCTGTTTTTT
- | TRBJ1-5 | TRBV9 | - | CASSPSGTDNQPQHF | TGTGCCAGCAGCCCTTCAGGGACTGACAATCAGCCCCAGCATTTT
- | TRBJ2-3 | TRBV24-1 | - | CATSDLLGMDTQYF | TGTGCCACCAGTGATTTGCTGGGCATGGATACGCAGTATTTT
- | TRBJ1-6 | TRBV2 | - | CASIWGVSYNSPLHF | TGTGCCAGCATATGGGGGGTCTCCTATAATTCACCCCTCCACTTT
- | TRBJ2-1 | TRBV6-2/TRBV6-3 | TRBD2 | CASSPTAGGYNEQFF | TGTGCCAGCAGTCCAACGGCGGGGGGATACAATGAGCAGTTCTTC
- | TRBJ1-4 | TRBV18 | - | CASSPPRGSTNEKLFF | TGTGCCAGCTCACCACCGAGGGGGAGTACTAATGAAAAACTGTTTTTT
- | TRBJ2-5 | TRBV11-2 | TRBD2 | CASSLLGEREDF | TGTGCCAGCAGCTTACTTGGCGAGCGGGAGGACTTC
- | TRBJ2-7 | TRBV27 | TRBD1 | CASSSMGTGLGQYF | TGTGCCAGCAGTTCCATGGGGACAGGTTTGGGACAGTACTTC
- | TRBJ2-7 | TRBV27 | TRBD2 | CASRPRLAGTYEQYF | TGTGCCAGCAGACCACGACTAGCGGGGACTTACGAGCAGTACTTC
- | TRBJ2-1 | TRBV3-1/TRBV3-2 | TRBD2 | CASGLAGDDEQFF | TGTGCCAGTGGACTAGCGGGGGATGATGAGCAGTTCTTC
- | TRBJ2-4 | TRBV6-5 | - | CASSYSSNQAKNIQYF | TGTGCCAGCAGTTACTCGAGTAATCAAGCCAAAAACATTCAGTACTTC
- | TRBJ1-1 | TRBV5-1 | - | CASSLGGPEAFF | TGCGCCAGCAGCTTGGGGGGGCCTGAAGCTTTCTTT
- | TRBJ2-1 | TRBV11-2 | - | CASSSVRGSEQFF | TGTGCCAGCAGCTCTGTACGGGGAAGTGAGCAGTTCTTC
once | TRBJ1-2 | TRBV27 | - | CASSFTANYGYTF | TGTGCCAGCAGTTTCACAGCCAACTATGGCTACACCTTC
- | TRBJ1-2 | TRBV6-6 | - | CASSYGTQANYGYTF | TGTGCCAGCAGTTACGGGACACAAGCTAACTATGGCTACACCTTC
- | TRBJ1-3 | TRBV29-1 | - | CSARRESSGNTIYF | TGCAGCGCGCGCCGCGAGAGCTCTGGAAACACCATATATTTT
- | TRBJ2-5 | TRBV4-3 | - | CASSQDWASGTQYF | TGCGCCAGCAGCCAAGATTGGGCCTCAGGGACCCAGTACTTC
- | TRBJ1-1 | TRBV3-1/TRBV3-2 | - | CASSLPGGLEGNTEAFF | TGTGCCAGCAGCCTTCCTGGGGGCCTTGAGGGGAACACTGAAGCTTTCTTT
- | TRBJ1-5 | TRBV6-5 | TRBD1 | CASRGTVNQPQHF | TGTGCCAGCAGAGGGACAGTAAATCAGCCCCAGCATTTT
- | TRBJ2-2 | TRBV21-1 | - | CASRGLAGVLGELFF | TGTGCCAGCAGGGGACTAGCGGGAGTTCTGGGGGAGCTGTTTTTT
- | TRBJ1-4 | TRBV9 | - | CASSVDGGYDEKLFF | TGTGCCAGCAGCGTAGATGGGGGGTACGATGAAAAACTGTTTTTT
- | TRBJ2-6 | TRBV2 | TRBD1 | CARLTGTGGPGANVLTF | TGTGCCAGACTAACCGGGACAGGGGGCCCTGGGGCCAACGTCCTGACTTTC
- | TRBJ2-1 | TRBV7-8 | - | CASSERDNLYNEQFF | TGTGCCAGCAGCGAGCGGGACAATCTCTACAATGAGCAGTTCTTC
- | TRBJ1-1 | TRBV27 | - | CASKLSRGGSTEAFF | TGTGCCAGCAAACTCTCGAGGGGAGGGAGCACTGAAGCTTTCTTT
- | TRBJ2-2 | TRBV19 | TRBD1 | CASSTRQGGELFF | TGTGCCAGTAGTACTCGACAGGGCGGGGAGCTGTTTTTT
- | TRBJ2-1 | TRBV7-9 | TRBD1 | CASSLTPGQGPNEQFF | TGTGCCAGCAGCTTAACTCCGGGACAGGGGCCCAATGAGCAGTTCTTC
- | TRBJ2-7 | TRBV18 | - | CASSPLGQSSYEQYF | TGTGCCAGCTCACCACTGGGACAAAGCTCCTACGAGCAGTACTTC
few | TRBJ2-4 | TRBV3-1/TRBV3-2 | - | CASSQRVGKNIQYF | TGTGCCAGCAGCCAACGGGTCGGCAAAAACATTCAGTACTTC
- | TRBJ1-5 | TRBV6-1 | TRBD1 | CASSDRTGHNQPQHF | TGTGCCAGCAGTGACAGGACAGGGCATAATCAGCCCCAGCATTTT
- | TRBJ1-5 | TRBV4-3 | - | CASSPGVGQPQHF | TGCGCCAGCAGCCCCGGGGTCGGTCAGCCCCAGCATTTT
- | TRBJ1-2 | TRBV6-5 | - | CASTLDFYGYTF | TGTGCCAGCACCCTGGACTTCTATGGCTACACCTTC
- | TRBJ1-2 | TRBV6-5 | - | CASSPTGSYGYTF | TGTGCCAGCAGTCCAACAGGAAGCTATGGCTACACCTTC
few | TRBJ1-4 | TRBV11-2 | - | CASSSRSAREKLFF | TGTGCCAGCAGCTCCCGGTCCGCCAGGGAAAAACTGTTTTTT
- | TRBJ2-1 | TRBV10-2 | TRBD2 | CASSWTSGGANEQFF | TGCGCCAGCAGCTGGACTAGCGGGGGTGCCAATGAGCAGTTCTTC
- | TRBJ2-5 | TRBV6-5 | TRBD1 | CASRQDRGILETQYF | TGTGCCTCGCGTCAGGACAGGGGGATATTAGAGACCCAGTACTTC
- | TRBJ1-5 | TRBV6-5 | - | CATADSNNQPQHF | TGTGCCACCGCGGACAGTAACAATCAGCCCCAGCATTTT
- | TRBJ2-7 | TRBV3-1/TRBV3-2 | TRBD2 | CASTPGGLAGIYEQYF | TGTGCCAGCACCCCCGGCGGACTAGCGGGGATATACGAGCAGTACTTC
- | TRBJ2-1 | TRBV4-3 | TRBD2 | CASSQDTSGGWEEQFF | TGCGCCAGCAGCCAAGATACCAGCGGGGGTTGGGAGGAGCAGTTCTTC
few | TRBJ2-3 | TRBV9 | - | CASSVAYRGDTQYF | TGTGCCAGCAGCGTAGCGTACAGAGGGGATACGCAGTATTTT
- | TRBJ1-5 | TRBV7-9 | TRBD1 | CASSPGTGIFGNQSQHF | TGTGCCAGCAGCCCCGGGACAGGGATTTTCGGCAATCAGTCCCAGCATTTT
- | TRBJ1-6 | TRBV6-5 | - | CASSSSRTVNSPLHF | TGTGCCAGCAGTTCCTCCCGGACAGTCAATTCACCCCTCCACTTT
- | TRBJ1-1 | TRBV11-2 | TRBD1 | CASSGDRVDTEAFF | TGTGCCAGCAGCGGGGACAGGGTGGACACTGAAGCTTTCTTT
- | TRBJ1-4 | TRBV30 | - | CAWSRQQNEKLFF | TGTGCCTGGAGTCGACAGCAAAATGAAAAACTGTTTTTT
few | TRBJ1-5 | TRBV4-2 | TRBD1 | CASSPGQNQPQHF | TGTGCCAGCAGCCCGGGACAGAATCAGCCCCAGCATTTT